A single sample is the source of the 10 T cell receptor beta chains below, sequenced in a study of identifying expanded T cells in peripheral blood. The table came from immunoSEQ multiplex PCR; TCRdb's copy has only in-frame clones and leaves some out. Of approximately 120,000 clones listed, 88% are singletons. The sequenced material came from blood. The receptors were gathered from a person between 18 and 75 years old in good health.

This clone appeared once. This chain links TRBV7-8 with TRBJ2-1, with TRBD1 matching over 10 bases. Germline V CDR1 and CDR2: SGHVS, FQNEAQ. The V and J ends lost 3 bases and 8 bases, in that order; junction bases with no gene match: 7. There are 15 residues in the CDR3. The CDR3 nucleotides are TGTGCCAGCAGCTTGGACAGGGGGGATGGTGATGAGCAGTTCTTC. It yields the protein CASSLDRGDGDEQFF.

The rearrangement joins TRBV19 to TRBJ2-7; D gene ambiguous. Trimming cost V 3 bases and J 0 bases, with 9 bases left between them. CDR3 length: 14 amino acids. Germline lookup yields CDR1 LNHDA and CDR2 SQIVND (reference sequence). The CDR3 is CASSITLSSYEQYF. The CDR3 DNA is TGTGCCAGTAGTATTACACTATCCTCCTACGAGCAGTACTTC.

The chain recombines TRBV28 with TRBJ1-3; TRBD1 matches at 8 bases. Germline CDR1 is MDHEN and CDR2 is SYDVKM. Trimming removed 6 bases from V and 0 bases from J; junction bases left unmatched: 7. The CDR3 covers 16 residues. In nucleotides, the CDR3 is TGTGCCAGCAGGCGGACAGGGATCCCCTCTGGAAACACCATATATTTT. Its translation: CASRRTGIPSGNTIYF.

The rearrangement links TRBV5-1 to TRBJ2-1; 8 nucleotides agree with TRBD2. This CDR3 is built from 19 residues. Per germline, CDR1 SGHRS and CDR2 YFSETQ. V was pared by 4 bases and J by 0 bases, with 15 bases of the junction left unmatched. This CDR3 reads CASSLVGTSGSLSYNEQFF. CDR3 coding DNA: TGCGCCAGCAGCCTGGTGGGAACTAGCGGTTCCCTCTCCTACAATGAGCAGTTCTTC. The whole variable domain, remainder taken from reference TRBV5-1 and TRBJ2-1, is KAGVTQTPRYLIKTRGQQVTLSCSPISGHRSVSWYQQTPGQGLQFLFEYFSETQRNKGNFPGRFSGRQFSNSRSEMNVSTLELGDSALYLCASSLVGTSGSLSYNEQFFGPGTRLTVL.

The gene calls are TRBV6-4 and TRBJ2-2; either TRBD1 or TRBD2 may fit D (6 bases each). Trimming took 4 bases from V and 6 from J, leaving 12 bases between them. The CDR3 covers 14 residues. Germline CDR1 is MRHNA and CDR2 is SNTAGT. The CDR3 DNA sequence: TGTGCCAGCAGTGCTCGACGGGGGCCCGGGGAGCTGTTTTTT. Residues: CASSARRGPGELFF.

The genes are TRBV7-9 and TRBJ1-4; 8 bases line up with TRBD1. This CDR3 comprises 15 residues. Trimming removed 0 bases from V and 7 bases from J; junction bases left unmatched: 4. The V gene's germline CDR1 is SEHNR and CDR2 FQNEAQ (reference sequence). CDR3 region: CASSLASGGGEKLFF. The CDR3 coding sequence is TGTGCCAGCAGCTTAGCGTCAGGGGGCGGTGAAAAACTGTTTTTT.

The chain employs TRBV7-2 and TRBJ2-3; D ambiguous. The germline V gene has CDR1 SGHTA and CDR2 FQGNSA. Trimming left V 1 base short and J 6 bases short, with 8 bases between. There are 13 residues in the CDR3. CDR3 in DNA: TGTGCCAGCAGCTTAGACGTTCCGGATACGCAGTATTTT. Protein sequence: CASSLDVPDTQYF.

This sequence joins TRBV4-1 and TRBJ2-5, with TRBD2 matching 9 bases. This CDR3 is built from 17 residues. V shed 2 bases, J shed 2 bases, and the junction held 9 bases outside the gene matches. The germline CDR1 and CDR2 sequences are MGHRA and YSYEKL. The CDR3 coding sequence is TGCGCCAGCAGCCAAATGAGCGGGGGGCTTAAACAAGAGACCCAGTACTTC. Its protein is CASSQMSGGLKQETQYF.

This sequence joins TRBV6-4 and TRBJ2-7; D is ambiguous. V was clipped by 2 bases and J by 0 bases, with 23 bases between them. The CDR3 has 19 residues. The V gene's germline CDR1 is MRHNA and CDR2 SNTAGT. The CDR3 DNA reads TGTGCCAGCAGTGACCAGGCAGTTATATTCAAGAGGAGCTCCTACGAGCAGTACTTC. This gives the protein CASSDQAVIFKRSSYEQYF.

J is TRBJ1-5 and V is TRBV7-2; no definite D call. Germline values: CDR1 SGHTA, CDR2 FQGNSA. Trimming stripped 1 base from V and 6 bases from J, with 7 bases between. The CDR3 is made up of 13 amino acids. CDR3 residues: CASSLELFQPQHF. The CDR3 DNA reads TGTGCCAGCAGCTTAGAATTGTTTCAGCCCCAGCATTTT.